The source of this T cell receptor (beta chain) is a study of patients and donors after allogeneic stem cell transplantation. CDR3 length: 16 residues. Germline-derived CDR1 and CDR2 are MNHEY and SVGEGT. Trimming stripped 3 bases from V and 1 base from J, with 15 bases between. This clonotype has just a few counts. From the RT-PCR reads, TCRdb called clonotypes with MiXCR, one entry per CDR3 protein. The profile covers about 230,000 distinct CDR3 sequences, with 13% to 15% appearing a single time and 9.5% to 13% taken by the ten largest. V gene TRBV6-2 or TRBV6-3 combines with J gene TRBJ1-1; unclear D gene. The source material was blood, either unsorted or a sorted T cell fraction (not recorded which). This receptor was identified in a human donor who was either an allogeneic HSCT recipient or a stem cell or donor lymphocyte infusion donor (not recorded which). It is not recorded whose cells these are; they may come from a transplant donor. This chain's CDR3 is CASSYSPTKGNTEAFF. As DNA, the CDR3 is TGTGCCAGCAGTTATTCCCCAACCAAAGGGAACACTGAAGCTTTCTTT.